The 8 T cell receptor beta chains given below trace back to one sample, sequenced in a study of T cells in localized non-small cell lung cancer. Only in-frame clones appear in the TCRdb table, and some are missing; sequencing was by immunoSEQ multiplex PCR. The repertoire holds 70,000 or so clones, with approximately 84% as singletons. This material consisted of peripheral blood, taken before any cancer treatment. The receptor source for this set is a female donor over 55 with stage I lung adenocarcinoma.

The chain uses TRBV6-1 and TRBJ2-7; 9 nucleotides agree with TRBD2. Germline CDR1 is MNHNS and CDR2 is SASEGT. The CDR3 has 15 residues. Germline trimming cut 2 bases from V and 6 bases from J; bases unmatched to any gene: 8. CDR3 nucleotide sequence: TGTGCCAGCAGTGAATGGGCTAGCGGGATGTCCGAGCAGTACTTC. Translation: CASSEWASGMSEQYF.

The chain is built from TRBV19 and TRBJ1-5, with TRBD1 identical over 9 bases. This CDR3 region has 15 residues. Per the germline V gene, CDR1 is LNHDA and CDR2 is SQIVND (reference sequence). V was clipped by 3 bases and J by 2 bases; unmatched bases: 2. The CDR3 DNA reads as TGTGCCAGTAGTATTAGGACAGGGGGCAATCAGCCCCAGCATTTT. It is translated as CASSIRTGGNQPQHF.

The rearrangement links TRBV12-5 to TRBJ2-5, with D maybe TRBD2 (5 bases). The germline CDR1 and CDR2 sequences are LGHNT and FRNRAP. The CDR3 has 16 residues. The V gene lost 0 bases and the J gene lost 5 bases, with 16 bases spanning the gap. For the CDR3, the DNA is TGTGCTAGTGGTTTGGTCGTATCCGGGGTCGTGGAGACCCAGTACTTC. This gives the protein CASGLVVSGVVETQYF.

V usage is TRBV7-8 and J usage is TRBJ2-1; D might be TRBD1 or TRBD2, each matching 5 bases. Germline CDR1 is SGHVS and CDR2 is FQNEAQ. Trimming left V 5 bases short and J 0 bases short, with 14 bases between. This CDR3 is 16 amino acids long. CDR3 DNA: TGTGCCAGCAGCCTCCGGGACCCCCTCTCCTACAATGAGCAGTTCTTC. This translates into CASSLRDPLSYNEQFF.

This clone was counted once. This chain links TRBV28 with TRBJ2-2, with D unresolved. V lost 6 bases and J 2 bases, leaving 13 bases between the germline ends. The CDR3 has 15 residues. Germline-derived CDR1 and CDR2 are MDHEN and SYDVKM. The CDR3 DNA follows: TGTGCCAGCAGCCCCCTGGCCGAAAACACCGGGGAGCTGTTTTTT. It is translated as CASSPLAENTGELFF.

The CDR3 DNA sequence: TGTGCCAGCAGCTCTCCGGGACTCCCGAAAGAGCAGTTCTTC. Protein: CASSSPGLPKEQFF. J is TRBJ2-1 and V is TRBV7-8; D possibly corresponds to TRBD2 (6 bases). Trimming pared 4 bases from V and 10 bases from J, leaving 17 bases between. Germline V gene sequence: CDR1 SGHVS, CDR2 FQNEAQ. The CDR3 is 14 residues long.

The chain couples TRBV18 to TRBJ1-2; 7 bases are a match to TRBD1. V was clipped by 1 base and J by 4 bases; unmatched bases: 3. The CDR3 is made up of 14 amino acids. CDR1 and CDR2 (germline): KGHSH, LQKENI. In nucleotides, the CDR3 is TGTGCCAGCTCACCACAGGGGGCGACCTATGGCTACACCTTC. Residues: CASSPQGATYGYTF.

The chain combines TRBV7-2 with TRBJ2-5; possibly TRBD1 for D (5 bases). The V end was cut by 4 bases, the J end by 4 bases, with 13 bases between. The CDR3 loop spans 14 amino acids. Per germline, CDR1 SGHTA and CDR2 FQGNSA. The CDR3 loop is CASSYQGGGETQYF. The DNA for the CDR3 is TGTGCCAGCAGCTACCAGGGTGGTGGAGAGACCCAGTACTTC.